These 26 T cell receptor beta chains share one sample of origin, sequenced in a study of T-cell memory formation after mild COVID-19. TCRdb reanalysed the 5' RACE reads using MiXCR and keeps one entry per CDR3 protein. The sample includes just under 550,000 distinct CDR3 sequences, just over 20% of them seen just once. The specimen was PBMCs or a T cell subset sorted from them (not recorded which). These TCRs come from an adult woman who had mild COVID-19 (a few samples of this study predate the infection). Cell type and time point are not known.

The rearrangement links TRBV12-3 or TRBV12-4 to TRBJ1-2; unclear D gene. This CDR3 region has 14 residues. Trimming stripped 5 bases from V and 8 bases from J, with 18 bases between. The CDR3 spells CASSPRTDLGGYTF. CDR3 nucleotides: TGTGCCAGCAGTCCCCGGACGGATTTAGGAGGCTACACCTTC.

The chain couples TRBV5-1 to TRBJ2-1; 11 nucleotides line up with TRBD2. Germline assignment: CDR1 SGHRS and CDR2 YFSETQ. J was trimmed by 9 bases and V by 2 bases; bases with no gene match: 7. The CDR3 runs 15 residues. CDR3 nucleotide sequence: TGCGCCAGCAGCTTAGGGGGACTAGCGGTAACTGAGCAGTTCTTC. It codes for CASSLGGLAVTEQFF.

V gene TRBV5-1 combines with J gene TRBJ2-7; 7 nucleotides align to TRBD1. Germline CDR1 reads SGHRS; CDR2 reads YFSETQ. CDR3 length: 13 residues. V lost 4 bases to trimming and J lost 6 bases; unmatched junction nucleotides: 7. CDR3 in amino acids: CASSLTGSSEQYF. CDR3 in DNA: TGCGCCAGCAGCCTGACAGGGTCGAGCGAGCAGTACTTC.

This clonotype came up a few times. The chain is built from TRBV6-5 and TRBJ2-6, with 7 positions matching TRBD1. CDR1 MNHEY and CDR2 SVGAGI come from the germline V gene. There are 16 residues in the CDR3. V dropped 5 bases and J dropped 3; count of bases not matched to a gene: 7. CDR3 bases: TGTGCCAGCAGTCACGGGACAGAAGTTGGGGCCAACGTCCTGACTTTC. Translating gives CASSHGTEVGANVLTF.

J is TRBJ1-2 and V is TRBV9, with D maybe TRBD1 (6 bases). CDR1 SGDLS and CDR2 YYNGEE come from the germline V gene. The CDR3 covers 13 residues. Trimming took off 2 bases at V and 5 bases at J, with 10 bases between the two ends. The CDR3 coding sequence is TGTGCCAGCAGCGTGACAGGAGAGTATGGCTACACCTTC. This codes for CASSVTGEYGYTF.

This chain links TRBV20-1 with TRBJ1-2; the D is unclear. This CDR3 is built from 11 residues. The germline V gene has CDR1 DFQATT and CDR2 SNEGSKA (reference sequence). Trimming left V 3 bases short and J 4 bases short, with 6 bases between. CDR3 DNA sequence: TGCAGTGCTAGTTCTCTCTATGGCTACACCTTC. Amino acid sequence: CSASSLYGYTF.

The chain links TRBV2 to TRBJ1-2, with a weak D call TRBD1 (6 bases). V lost 3 bases and J 2 bases, leaving 13 bases between the germline ends. Germline V gives CDR1 SNHLY, CDR2 FYNNEI. The CDR3 runs to 15 residues. The CDR3 spells CASSEVTGRNYGYTF. As DNA, the CDR3 is TGTGCCAGCAGTGAGGTGACAGGACGAAACTATGGCTACACCTTC.

In its sample, this clonotype was seen a few times. The rearrangement joins TRBV6-2 or TRBV6-3 to TRBJ1-1, with D hard to call. The ends were cut back, 6 bases at V and 1 base at J, with 9 bases in the middle. The CDR3 sequence is 13 residues long. Germline V CDR1 and CDR2: MNHEY, SVGEGT. CDR3 amino acids: CASRQTGNTEAFF. The CDR3 bases are TGTGCCAGCAGACAGACGGGGAACACTGAAGCTTTCTTT.

J is TRBJ2-3 and V is TRBV12-3 or TRBV12-4; D is ambiguous. V was clipped by 3 bases and J by 0 bases, with 7 bases between them. This CDR3 is 14 amino acids long. As DNA, the CDR3 is TGTGCCAGCAGTTTCTCGGCAAGCACAGATACGCAGTATTTT. Its protein is CASSFSASTDTQYF.

The chain recombines TRBV12-3 or TRBV12-4 with TRBJ2-1, with 8 bases that match TRBD2. Trimming removed 8 bases from V and 0 bases from J; junction bases left unmatched: 6. This CDR3 has 15 amino acids. The CDR3 bases are TGTGCCAGCGCACAGCGGGGGAGCTCCTACAATGAGCAGTTCTTC. As protein: CASAQRGSSYNEQFF.

This clonotype was counted a few times. The rearrangement joins TRBV7-3 to TRBJ1-1; a weak D match, TRBD1 (6 bases). Trimming removed 5 bases at V and 2 bases at J, with 12 bases between. CDR3 length: 14 residues. Germline CDR1 SGHTA, CDR2 FQGTGA. The CDR3 DNA reads TGTGCCAGCAGCCCCTCAGGGGTTAACACTGAAGCTTTCTTT. Its translation: CASSPSGVNTEAFF.

This clonotype was recorded only once. This chain connects TRBV12-3 or TRBV12-4 to TRBJ2-2; D may be TRBD1 (6 bases). The CDR3 length is 16 residues. Trimming took off 6 bases at V and 1 base at J, with 15 bases between the two ends. CDR3 protein: CASSPTGELNTGELFF. CDR3 coding DNA: TGTGCCAGCAGCCCGACAGGAGAGTTGAACACCGGGGAGCTGTTTTTT.

This clonotype showed up just a few times. J is TRBJ2-5 and V is TRBV3-1; 7 bases match TRBD2. Germline loops: CDR1 LGHDT, CDR2 YNNKEL (reference sequence). This CDR3 contains 17 residues. Trimming took 1 base from V and 1 from J; bases not matched to a gene: 9. The CDR3 sequence is CASSQGGLRRSQETQYF. The CDR3, as DNA: TGTGCCAGCAGCCAAGGGGGACTAAGAAGAAGCCAAGAGACCCAGTACTTC.

This clonotype was detected ten times or more. CDR3 loop: CASSEGWGRTNSPLHF. The CDR3 DNA reads TGTGCCAGCAGTGAAGGGTGGGGCAGAACAAATTCACCCCTCCACTTT. This chain links TRBV2 with TRBJ1-6; a weak D match, TRBD1 (5 bases). The CDR3 runs to 16 residues. The V end was cut by 1 base, the J end by 7 bases, with 14 bases between. Per the germline V gene, CDR1 is SNHLY and CDR2 is FYNNEI.

The chain couples TRBV5-6 to TRBJ2-7, with 8 bases matching TRBD2. CDR1 is SGHDT, CDR2 YYEEEE, per germline. This CDR3 is 15 amino acids long. The trim removed 3 bases at V and 3 bases at J, leaving 8 bases unmatched. In DNA, the CDR3 is TGTGCCAGCAGCTGGGGTCTTAGCGGGGACTACGAGCAGTACTTC. This encodes CASSWGLSGDYEQYF.

This clonotype has more than one count but fewer than ten. The chain combines TRBV5-1 with TRBJ1-1, with a tentative D call TRBD1 (5 bases). Germline lookup yields CDR1 SGHRS and CDR2 YFSETQ. The length of the CDR3 is 14 residues. Trimming shortened V by 2 bases and J by 4 bases, and 12 bases separated the two germline ends. CDR3 nucleotides: TGCGCCAGCAGCTTCGGGGGAAGGGTCACTGAAGCTTTCTTT. Protein sequence: CASSFGGRVTEAFF.

This clonotype was counted between two and nine times. This chain uses TRBV7-2 with TRBJ1-1, with D possibly being TRBD1 (5 bases). There are 13 residues in the CDR3. V lost 7 bases and J lost 4, with 13 bases in between. CDR1 is SGHTA, CDR2 FQGNSA, per germline. CDR3 sequence (DNA): TGTGCCAGCATGCTTGGACAATGCACTGAAGCTTTCTTT. It encodes CASMLGQCTEAFF.

The rearrangement uses TRBV4-1 and TRBJ2-7; 10 bases are a match to TRBD2. The germline CDR1 and CDR2 sequences are MGHRA and YSYEKL. The J segment lost 6 bases and the V segment lost 4 bases, leaving 9 bases of the junction unmatched. The CDR3 runs 15 residues. In DNA form, the CDR3 reads TGCGCCAGCAGCCCCGAGAGCGGGAGGGCCGTCGAGCAGTACTTC. Its protein product is CASSPESGRAVEQYF.

This sequence joins TRBV3-1 and TRBJ1-6; 10 bases are a match to TRBD1. Germline V gene lookup returns CDR1 LGHDT and CDR2 YNNKEL (reference sequence). The CDR3 runs to 15 residues. The V and J ends lost 1 base and 10 bases, in that order; junction bases with no gene match: 4. This CDR3 is CASSQVTGGLSPLHF. CDR3 nucleotides: TGTGCCAGCAGCCAAGTGACAGGGGGCTTGTCACCCCTCCACTTT.

This chain connects TRBV19 to TRBJ2-7, with D perhaps being TRBD1 or TRBD2 (5 bases each). From germline, CDR1 is LNHDA and CDR2 SQIVND (reference sequence). The CDR3 consists of 18 residues. V gave up 1 base and J gave up 0 bases, with 19 bases separating them. CDR3 sequence reads: CASSIVSLRDGNSYEQYF. The CDR3 nucleotides are TGTGCCAGTAGTATAGTTTCTCTCCGGGACGGCAACTCCTACGAGCAGTACTTC. The variable domain in full, with the rest retrieved from reference TRBV19 and TRBJ2-7, is DGGITQSPKYLFRKEGQNVTLSCEQNLNHDAMYWYRQDPGQGLRLIYYSQIVNDFQKGDIAEGYSVSREKKESFPLTVTSAQKNPTAFYLCASSIVSLRDGNSYEQYFGPGTRLTVT.

This clonotype was recorded a few times. The chain is built from TRBV18 and TRBJ2-7; the D is unclear. V was cut by 2 bases and J by 3 bases, with 11 bases left in between. Per the germline V gene, CDR1 is KGHSH and CDR2 is LQKENI. This CDR3 is built from 14 residues. CDR3 bases: TGTGCCAGCTCACCAGGCAGTCTTGACTACGAGCAGTACTTC. Translated, it gives CASSPGSLDYEQYF.

This clonotype was observed a handful of times. In DNA form, the CDR3 reads TGTGCCACCTCCGGACAGGGGCATCAGCCCCAGCATTTT. Protein sequence: CATSGQGHQPQHF. The chain carries TRBV24-1 and TRBJ1-5; 9 bases map to TRBD1. The ends lost 9 bases at V and 5 bases at J; junction bases unmatched: 4. CDR3 length: 13 residues. Germline loops: CDR1 KGHDR, CDR2 SFDVKD.

This sequence joins TRBV29-1 and TRBJ2-7; TRBD2 matches 12 bases. Germline CDR1 is SQVTM and CDR2 is ANQGSEA. Germline trimming cut 5 bases from V and 3 bases from J; bases unmatched to any gene: 8. This CDR3 has 15 residues. CDR3 sequence (DNA): TGCAGCGTTCGAAGGGCGACTAGCGGGAGCTACGAGCAGTACTTC. This codes for CSVRRATSGSYEQYF.

V usage is TRBV7-8 and J usage is TRBJ2-5; D gene unclear. Germline V gives CDR1 SGHVS, CDR2 FQNEAQ. V lost 8 bases, J lost 7 bases, and 26 bases lay in between. This CDR3 is 16 amino acids long. In nucleotides, the CDR3 is TGTGCCAGCCAAGTTGACGGTTGGGCACCTCGCGGGACCCAGTACTTC. Translated: CASQVDGWAPRGTQYF.

The chain uses TRBV28 and TRBJ1-5; D might be TRBD1 (6 bases). Per germline, CDR1 MDHEN and CDR2 SYDVKM. Between the trimmed V and J ends, which lost 7 bases and 0 bases, there was a span of 13 bases. This CDR3 region has 15 residues. CDR3 DNA: TGTGCCAGCACCCAGGGGATCGGTAGCAATCAGCCCCAGCATTTT. Its protein product is CASTQGIGSNQPQHF.

There are a few counts of this clonotype. V is TRBV27 and J is TRBJ1-1; 8 nucleotides agree with TRBD1. This CDR3 has 15 amino acids. The junction had 8 bases not matched to a gene; V was cut back by 3 bases and J by 5 bases. CDR1 is MNHEY, CDR2 SMNVEV, per germline (reference sequence). CDR3 sequence (DNA): TGTGCCAGCAGTTTTCCGGACAGGGCCGGGACTGAAGCTTTCTTT. It yields the protein CASSFPDRAGTEAFF.